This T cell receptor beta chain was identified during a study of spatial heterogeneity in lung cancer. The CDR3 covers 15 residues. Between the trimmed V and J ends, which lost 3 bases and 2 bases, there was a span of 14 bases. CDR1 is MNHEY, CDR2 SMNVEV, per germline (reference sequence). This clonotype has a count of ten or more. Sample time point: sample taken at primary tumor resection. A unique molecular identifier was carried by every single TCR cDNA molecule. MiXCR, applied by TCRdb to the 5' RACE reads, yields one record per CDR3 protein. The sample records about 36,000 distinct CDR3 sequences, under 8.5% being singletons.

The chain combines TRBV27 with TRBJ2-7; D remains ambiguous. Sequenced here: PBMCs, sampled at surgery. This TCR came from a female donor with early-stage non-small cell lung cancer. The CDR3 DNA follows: TGTGCCAGCAGTTTTTACTCCCTAGGAGCCTACGAGCAGTACTTC. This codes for CASSFYSLGAYEQYF.